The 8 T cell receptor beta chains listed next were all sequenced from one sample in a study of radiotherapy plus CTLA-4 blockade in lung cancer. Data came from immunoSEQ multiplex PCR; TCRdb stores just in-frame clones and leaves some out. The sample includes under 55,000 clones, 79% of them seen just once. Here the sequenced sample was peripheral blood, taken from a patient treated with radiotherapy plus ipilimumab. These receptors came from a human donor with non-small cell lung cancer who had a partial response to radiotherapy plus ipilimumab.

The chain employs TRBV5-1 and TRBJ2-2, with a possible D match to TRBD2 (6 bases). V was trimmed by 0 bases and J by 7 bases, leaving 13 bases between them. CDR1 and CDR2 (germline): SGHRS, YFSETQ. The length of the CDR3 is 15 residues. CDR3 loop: CASSLGAGRNGELFF. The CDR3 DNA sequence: TGCGCCAGCAGCTTGGGGGCAGGGAGGAACGGGGAGCTGTTTTTT.

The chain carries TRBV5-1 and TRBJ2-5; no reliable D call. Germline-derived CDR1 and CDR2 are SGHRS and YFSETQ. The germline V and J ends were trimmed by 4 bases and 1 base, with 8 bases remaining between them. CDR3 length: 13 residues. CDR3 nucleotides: TGCGCCAGCAGCAATACAGTCCAAGAGACCCAGTACTTC. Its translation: CASSNTVQETQYF.

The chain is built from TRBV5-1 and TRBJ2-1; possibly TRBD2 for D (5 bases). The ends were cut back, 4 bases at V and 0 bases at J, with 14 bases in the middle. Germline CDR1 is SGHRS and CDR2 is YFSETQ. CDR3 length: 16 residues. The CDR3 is CASSQREWSSYNEQFF. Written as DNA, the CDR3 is TGCGCCAGCAGCCAAAGGGAGTGGAGCTCCTACAATGAGCAGTTCTTC.

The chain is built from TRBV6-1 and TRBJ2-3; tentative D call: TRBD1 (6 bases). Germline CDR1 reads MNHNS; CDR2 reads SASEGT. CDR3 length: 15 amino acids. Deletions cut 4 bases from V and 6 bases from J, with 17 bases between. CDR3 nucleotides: TGTGCCAGCAGTGGTGACAGGTGGGTGGTGGATACGCAGTATTTT. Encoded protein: CASSGDRWVVDTQYF.

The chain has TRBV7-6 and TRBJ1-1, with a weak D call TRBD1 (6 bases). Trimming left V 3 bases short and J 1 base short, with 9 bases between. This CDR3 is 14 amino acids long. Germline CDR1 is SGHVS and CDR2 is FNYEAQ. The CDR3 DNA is TGTGCCAGCAGCTTCCGAGGGGGGAACACTGAAGCTTTCTTT. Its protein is CASSFRGGNTEAFF.

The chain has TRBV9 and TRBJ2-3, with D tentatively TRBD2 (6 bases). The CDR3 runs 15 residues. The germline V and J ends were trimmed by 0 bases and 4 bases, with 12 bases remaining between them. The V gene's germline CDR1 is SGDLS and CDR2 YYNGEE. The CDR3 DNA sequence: TGTGCCAGCAGCGTAGGGGCTAGCGAGGCAGATACGCAGTATTTT. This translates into CASSVGASEADTQYF.

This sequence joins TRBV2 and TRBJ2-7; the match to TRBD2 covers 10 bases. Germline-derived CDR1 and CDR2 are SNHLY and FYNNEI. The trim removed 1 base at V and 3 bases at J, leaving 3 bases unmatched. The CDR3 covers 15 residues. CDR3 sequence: CASSEVLAGFYEQYF. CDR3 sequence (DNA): TGTGCCAGCAGTGAAGTACTAGCGGGGTTCTACGAGCAGTACTTC.

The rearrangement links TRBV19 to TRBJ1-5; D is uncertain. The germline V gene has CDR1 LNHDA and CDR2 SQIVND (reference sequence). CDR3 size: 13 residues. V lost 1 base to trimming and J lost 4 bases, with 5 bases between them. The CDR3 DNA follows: TGTGCCAGTAGTATAGTCCATAATCAGCCCCAGCATTTT. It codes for CASSIVHNQPQHF. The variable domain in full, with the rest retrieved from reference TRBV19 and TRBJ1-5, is DGGITQSPKYLFRKEGQNVTLSCEQNLNHDAMYWYRQDPGQGLRLIYYSQIVNDFQKGDIAEGYSVSREKKESFPLTVTSAQKNPTAFYLCASSIVHNQPQHFGDGTRLSIL.